These 8 T cell receptor beta chains originate from one sample sequenced in a study of CD8 T cells in ankylosing spondylitis. TCRdb processed the 5' RACE reads anew with MiXCR; each CDR3 protein has one entry. There are 39,000 or so distinct CDR3 sequences in the sample; over 2.5% occur only once, and 2.8% lies in the top ten. The sample comprised blood, either unsorted or a sorted T cell fraction (not recorded which). These TCRs come from a male donor with ankylosing spondylitis or in good health (not recorded which).

This clonotype was counted ten times or more. The chain uses TRBV9 and TRBJ1-1; perhaps TRBD1 as D (5 bases). The V end was cut by 0 bases, the J end by 0 bases, with 9 bases between. The CDR3 runs to 15 residues. The germline gives CDR1 SGDLS, CDR2 YYNGEE. CDR3 bases: TGTGCCAGCAGCGTAGACGACAGCATGAACACTGAAGCTTTCTTT. Translation gives CASSVDDSMNTEAFF. The variable domain in full, with the rest retrieved from reference TRBV9 and TRBJ1-1, is DSGVTQTPKHLITATGQRVTLRCSPRSGDLSVYWYQQSLDQGLQFLIQYYNGEERAKGNILERFSAQQFPDLHSELNLSSLELGDSALYFCASSVDDSMNTEAFFGQGTRLTVV.

This clonotype has a count of ten or more. The chain recombines TRBV9 with TRBJ1-1, with a weak D call TRBD1 (5 bases). Trimming took 7 bases from V and 6 from J, leaving 16 bases between them. The CDR3 covers 13 residues. Germline CDR1 and CDR2: SGDLS and YYNGEE. CDR3 region: CASGPALGAEAFF. As DNA, the CDR3 is TGTGCCAGCGGGCCGGCCCTGGGGGCTGAAGCTTTCTTT.

This clonotype was recorded many times. V usage is TRBV9 and J usage is TRBJ2-1; D is perhaps TRBD1 (6 bases). Germline V lookup: CDR1 SGDLS, CDR2 YYNGEE. The length of the CDR3 is 14 residues. With 0 bases removed from V and 9 bases from J, the gap between germline ends came to 13 bases. The CDR3 bases are TGTGCCAGCAGCGTAGCTGACAGGTTCGGTGAGCAGTTCTTC. It specifies CASSVADRFGEQFF.

In its sample, this clonotype was seen many times. The chain links TRBV9 to TRBJ2-2, with 9 bases identical to TRBD1. The germline gives CDR1 SGDLS, CDR2 YYNGEE. CDR3 length: 16 residues. V lost 3 bases and J lost 4; bases outside the gene matches: 7. CDR3 sequence: CASSEGQGLVTGELFF. The CDR3 DNA reads as TGTGCCAGCAGCGAGGGACAGGGATTAGTCACCGGGGAGCTGTTTTTT.

The rearrangement uses TRBV9 and TRBJ2-5; TRBD1 might be the D (5 bases). The CDR3 has 16 residues. Trimming removed 0 bases at V and 1 base at J, with 13 bases between. Germline V gives CDR1 SGDLS, CDR2 YYNGEE. In DNA form, the CDR3 reads TGTGCCAGCAGCGTAGGGTCAGGGTGGATCCAAGAGACCCAGTACTTC. It is translated as CASSVGSGWIQETQYF.

This clonotype was recorded at least ten times. The CDR3 sequence: CASSVEGTAGNTIYF. CDR3 bases: TGTGCCAGCAGCGTAGAAGGGACAGCCGGAAACACCATATATTTT. This sequence joins TRBV9 and TRBJ1-3, with 7 nucleotides matching TRBD1. The germline V gene has CDR1 SGDLS and CDR2 YYNGEE. V lost 0 bases, J lost 4 bases, and 4 bases stayed unmatched. The CDR3 is made up of 15 amino acids.

This clonotype was observed many times. Here the CDR3 DNA reads TGTGCCAGCAGCGCGCCCGAGAGTGAAGCTTTCTTT. Encoded protein: CASSAPESEAFF. The chain employs TRBV9 and TRBJ1-1; D ambiguous. Trimming removed 3 bases from V and 7 bases from J, with 10 bases in between. The CDR3 is made up of 12 amino acids. The germline V gene has CDR1 SGDLS and CDR2 YYNGEE.

This clonotype was detected ten times or more. The rearrangement uses TRBV9 and TRBJ2-1; 11 bases agree with TRBD2. There are 16 residues in the CDR3. Germline trimming cut 4 bases from V and 4 bases from J; bases unmatched to any gene: 7. Germline loops: CDR1 SGDLS, CDR2 YYNGEE. As DNA, the CDR3 is TGTGCCAGCAGCCCCTCGGGACTAGCGGTGTACAATGAGCAGTTCTTC. This gives the protein CASSPSGLAVYNEQFF.